This TCR beta chain was captured in a study of OX40 agonist ivuxolimab in advanced cancers. In the study overall: Each dose-escalation patient presented with hepatocellular carcinoma, melanoma, renal cell or head and neck cancer. Of the patients, three showed partial responses, one with hepatocellular carcinoma and two with cutaneous melanoma.

Study-level findings and limits: Doses of 0.1 to 3.0 mg/kg were accompanied by clonal expansion of CD4+ and CD8+ blood T cells by week 6.

Samples of blood were obtained at baseline, on cycle 4 day 1, and on cycle 7 day 1. The germline V gene encodes CDR1 GTSNPN and CDR2 SVGIG (reference sequence). The CDR3 is 14 residues long. The V gene lost 2 bases and the J gene lost 4 bases, with 11 bases spanning the gap. Profiled with immunoSEQ multiplex PCR; TCRdb holds only in-frame clones, not every one. The table lists nearly 110,000 clones, less than 95% of them singletons. To note about this clone: Its antigen is undetermined.

The sequence was collected from an adult with an advanced solid tumor such as melanoma, head and neck, liver or kidney cancer. The specimen comprised CD4+ or CD8+ T cells sorted from blood, sampled in a trial of the OX40 agonist ivuxolimab. The chain has TRBV30 and TRBJ1-4, with a tentative D call TRBD1 (6 bases). The CDR3 DNA is TGTGCCTGGAGTAGGAGGGGGTTTAATGAAAAACTGTTTTTT. Translation gives CAWSRRGFNEKLFF.